The 17 T cell receptor beta chains given below trace back to one sample, sequenced in a study of identifying expanded T cells in peripheral blood. Some clones are missing from TCRdb's copy, which holds only in-frame ones; the method was immunoSEQ multiplex PCR. The table includes about 52,000 clones, approximately 79% detected once. The sequencing input was blood. The receptor set was obtained from a person aged 18 to 75 in good health.

The rearrangement uses TRBV13 and TRBJ2-3, with D possibly being TRBD2 (6 bases). Germline V lookup: CDR1 PRHDT, CDR2 FYEKMQ (reference sequence). The CDR3 covers 14 residues. Deletions cut 5 bases from V and 2 bases from J, with 11 bases between. The CDR3 nucleotides read TGTGCCAGCAGCCGGGGCGGGGCCACAGATACGCAGTATTTT. It is translated as CASSRGGATDTQYF.

This chain joins TRBV7-9 and TRBJ2-5, with D unresolved. CDR3 length: 14 residues. Germline loops: CDR1 SEHNR, CDR2 FQNEAQ (reference sequence). V was cut by 5 bases and J by 3 bases, with 13 bases left in between. The CDR3 DNA sequence: TGTGCCAGCAGCCAAAGTTACGGAGAAGAGACCCAGTACTTC. This translates into CASSQSYGEETQYF.

This chain connects TRBV4-3 to TRBJ2-1; perhaps TRBD2 as D (5 bases). V lost 4 bases, J lost 10 bases, and 14 bases lay in between. Germline CDR1 is LGHNA and CDR2 is YSLEER. The CDR3 length is 13 residues. CDR3 sequence (DNA): TGCGCCAGCAGCCTGTTAAGGGCTAGCGAGCAGTTCTTC. Translated: CASSLLRASEQFF.

This clone has only a few counts. V usage is TRBV5-5 and J usage is TRBJ2-2, with D hard to call. Per the germline V gene, CDR1 is SGHKS and CDR2 is YYEKEE (reference sequence). V was pared by 3 bases and J by 7 bases, with 13 bases between. The CDR3 is 14 amino acids. The CDR3 DNA reads as TGTGCCAGCAGCTACTCGACCCTTGGCGGGGAGCTGTTTTTT. Translating gives CASSYSTLGGELFF.

The V and J genes are TRBV5-1 and TRBJ1-4, with a possible D match to TRBD1 (5 bases). The CDR3 extends over 14 amino acids. The germline gives CDR1 SGHRS, CDR2 YFSETQ. V was shortened by 2 bases and J by 5 bases, with 10 bases between the two germline ends. CDR3 nucleotide sequence: TGCGCCAGCAGCTTTGGGGGGGTAAATGAAAAACTGTTTTTT. It translates to CASSFGGVNEKLFF.

The V gene is TRBV2, the J gene TRBJ1-4; D may be TRBD1 (5 bases). Trimming left V 7 bases short and J 4 bases short, with 13 bases between. The CDR3 runs to 14 residues. Germline loops: CDR1 SNHLY, CDR2 FYNNEI. CDR3 residues: CASIYGTGNEKLFF. CDR3 sequence (DNA): TGTGCCAGCATCTACGGGACTGGTAATGAAAAACTGTTTTTT.

The chain combines TRBV5-4 with TRBJ2-3, with unresolved D. The V end was cut by 0 bases, the J end by 0 bases, with 5 bases between. CDR1 is SGHNT, CDR2 YYREEE, per germline (reference sequence). This CDR3 spans 14 amino acids. The CDR3 DNA follows: TGTGCCAGCAGCTTGGAGTCTAGCACAGATACGCAGTATTTT. This translates into CASSLESSTDTQYF.

This sequence joins TRBV28 and TRBJ1-4; possibly TRBD1 for D (6 bases). CDR1 is MDHEN, CDR2 SYDVKM, per germline. V lost 7 bases and J lost 1, with 19 bases in between. CDR3 length equals 17 residues. CDR3 region: CASTMKGRGRTNEKLFF. DNA of the CDR3: TGTGCCAGCACCATGAAGGGTAGGGGGAGAACTAATGAAAAACTGTTTTTT.

This chain uses TRBV9 with TRBJ2-1; tentatively, D is TRBD1 or TRBD2 (6 bases each). V was pared by 1 base and J by 0 bases, with 11 bases between. The CDR3 runs 16 residues. Germline CDR1 is SGDLS and CDR2 is YYNGEE. The CDR3 DNA reads TGTGCCAGCAGCGTAAGTTGGGGGGCCTCCTACAATGAGCAGTTCTTC. Translated: CASSVSWGASYNEQFF.

The chain is built from TRBV27 and TRBJ2-2; D perhaps matches TRBD2 (5 bases). The ends were cut back, 4 bases at V and 7 bases at J, with 13 bases in the middle. The germline V gene has CDR1 MNHEY and CDR2 SMNVEV (reference sequence). CDR3 length: 14 residues. The CDR3 here is CASSSKLVVGELFF. The CDR3 DNA reads as TGTGCCAGCAGTTCAAAACTAGTAGTCGGGGAGCTGTTTTTT.

This clone was seen a single time. The chain joins TRBV28 to TRBJ2-7; 11 nucleotides line up with TRBD1. Germline V lookup: CDR1 MDHEN, CDR2 SYDVKM. The CDR3 is 14 residues long. Unmatched junction bases numbered 3, after V lost 6 bases and J lost 2 bases. The CDR3 region has the DNA TGTGCCAGCAGGGGACAGGGGGACCCCTACGAGCAGTACGTC. Residues: CASRGQGDPYEQYV.

The J gene is TRBJ1-2, the V gene TRBV7-6, with D possibly matching TRBD1 (6 bases). The CDR3 has 13 residues. From germline, CDR1 is SGHVS and CDR2 FNYEAQ. The V end was cut by 7 bases, the J end by 4 bases, with 13 bases between. The CDR3 here is CASKPRGLYGYTF. In nucleotides, the CDR3 is TGTGCCAGCAAGCCTCGGGGGCTCTATGGCTACACCTTC.

This clone was seen a single time. The chain couples TRBV7-9 to TRBJ1-4; tentatively, D is TRBD1 (5 bases). Germline V gene data show CDR1 as SEHNR and CDR2 as FQNEAQ (reference sequence). V was cut by 3 bases and J by 5 bases, with 19 bases left in between. There are 17 residues in the CDR3. This CDR3 reads CASSLGVSELFNEKLFF. The CDR3 region has the DNA TGTGCCAGCAGCTTGGGGGTTTCTGAGCTTTTCAATGAAAAACTGTTTTTT.

The genes are TRBV18 and TRBJ1-1, with D perhaps TRBD1 (6 bases). V lost 7 bases and J lost 8, with 17 bases in between. This CDR3 is built from 13 residues. CDR1 is KGHSH, CDR2 LQKENI, per germline. The CDR3 nucleotides read TGTGCCAGCTACGCCGAGGGAGGACAGGAAGCTTTCTTT. Protein sequence: CASYAEGGQEAFF. The complete variable domain, with remaining parts taken from reference TRBV18 and TRBJ1-1, reads NAGVMQNPRHLVRRRGQEARLRCSPMKGHSHVYWYRQLPEEGLKFMVYLQKENIIDESGMPKERFSAEFPKEGPSILRIQQVVRGDSAAYFCASYAEGGQEAFFGQGTRLTVV.

The chain uses TRBV12-5 and TRBJ1-1; 8 bases fit TRBD1. The V gene's germline CDR1 is LGHNT and CDR2 FRNRAP. The V and J ends lost 8 bases and 3 bases, in that order; junction bases with no gene match: 2. The CDR3 is made up of 12 amino acids. The CDR3 sequence is CASQDRDTEAFF. The CDR3 bases are TGTGCTAGTCAGGACAGGGACACTGAAGCTTTCTTT.

This chain links TRBV7-6 with TRBJ1-1, with 7 bases that match TRBD1. Germline values: CDR1 SGHVS, CDR2 FNYEAQ. The V segment lost 8 bases and the J segment 6 bases; nucleotides outside the gene matches: 9. The CDR3 extends over 13 amino acids. This CDR3 reads CASAVSGTAEAFF. In DNA, the CDR3 is TGTGCCAGCGCCGTTTCCGGGACAGCTGAAGCTTTCTTT.

The rearrangement links TRBV4-3 to TRBJ1-3, with D unresolved. Germline V gives CDR1 LGHNA, CDR2 YSLEER. V gave up 0 bases and J gave up 4 bases, with 1 base separating them. The CDR3 consists of 12 residues. The CDR3 coding sequence is TGCGCCAGCAGCCAAGAAGGAAACACCATATATTTT. Amino acid sequence: CASSQEGNTIYF.